This TCR beta chain was retrieved from a study of blood T cell repertoires in COVID-19. Whole-study context: The cDNA or gDNA used as material had been derived from T cells, B-cell-depleted T cells, or PBMCs.

Here immunoSEQ multiplex PCR was the method, and the copy in TCRdb shows in-frame clones only, minus some. The sample yields some 100,000 clones, more than 75% seen once. Germline V gives CDR1 SGHRS, CDR2 YFSETQ. This CDR3 has 12 residues. Trimming at V came to 4 bases and at J to 7 bases, leaving 3 bases not matched to a gene. This TCR was sampled from a woman older than 75 with active COVID-19. Source material: peripheral blood. This chain joins TRBV5-1 and TRBJ2-7; TRBD1 matches 9 bases. In DNA form, the CDR3 reads TGCGCCAGCAGCCCAGGACAGGGGGAGCAGTACTTC. Its protein product is CASSPGQGEQYF.